Below, 27 T cell receptor beta chains from the same sample are listed, as sequenced in a study of T cells in Graves' hyperthyroidism and ophthalmopathy. Amplified TCR beta CDR3 regions derived from RNA transcripts. HTBI primers were the set used in a first-round RT-PCR of the TCR CDR3. TCRdb recomputed calls from the multiplex PCR reads with MiXCR, one row per CDR3 protein. The table lists approximately 600,000 distinct CDR3 sequences, approximately 14% of them singletons. Sequenced: blood. These receptors all stem from a woman aged 30 to 39 with Graves' hyperthyroidism that later progressed to Graves' ophthalmopathy.

This clonotype was picked up a small number of times. This chain links TRBV6-1 with TRBJ2-2; tentatively, D is TRBD1 (6 bases). CDR1 is MNHNS and CDR2 is SASEGT in the germline V gene. V gave up 2 bases and J gave up 6 bases, with 10 bases separating them. CDR3 length: 14 residues. The CDR3: CASSEQGPPGELFF. The DNA of the CDR3 is TGTGCCAGCAGTGAACAGGGGCCCCCCGGGGAGCTGTTTTTT.

The table lists this clonotype with many counts. The chain couples TRBV12-3 or TRBV12-4 to TRBJ2-3; D possibly uses TRBD1 or TRBD2 (5 bases each). This CDR3 has 16 amino acids. V was clipped by 5 bases and J by 7 bases, with 22 bases between them. The CDR3 DNA sequence: TGTGCCAGCAGTCTTTTACAGGAGGTTCCTCAGAATACGCAGTATTTT. This translates into CASSLLQEVPQNTQYF.

The V call is TRBV30, the J call TRBJ2-7; 11 bases agree with TRBD2. The V gene's germline CDR1 is GTSNPN and CDR2 SVGIG (reference sequence). V lost 5 bases and J lost 3; bases outside the gene matches: 0. CDR3 size: 12 residues. The CDR3 loop reads CAWGTSGYEQYF. The CDR3 bases are TGTGCCTGGGGGACTAGCGGCTACGAGCAGTACTTC. Full variable domain (outside the CDR3, taken from reference TRBV30 and TRBJ2-7): SQTIHQWPATLVQPVGSPLSLECTVEGTSNPNLYWYRQAAGRGLQLLFYSVGIGQISSEVPQNLSASRPQDRQFILSSKKLLLSDSGFYLCAWGTSGYEQYFGPGTRLTVT.

This clonotype was seen repeatedly, ten times or more. V is TRBV27 and J is TRBJ1-2; weak D call: TRBD1 (5 bases). CDR1 is MNHEY, CDR2 SMNVEV, per germline (reference sequence). The V end was cut by 4 bases, the J end by 5 bases, with 14 bases between. The CDR3 extends over 14 amino acids. The CDR3 sequence is CASSSGGAYYGYTF. In nucleotides, the CDR3 is TGTGCCAGCAGTTCTGGAGGGGCATATTATGGCTACACCTTC.

This clonotype has more than one count but fewer than ten. The J gene is TRBJ2-2, the V gene TRBV6-1, with TRBD1 matching over 8 bases. Germline CDR1 and CDR2: MNHNS and SASEGT. Germline trimming cut 9 bases from V and 2 bases from J; bases unmatched to any gene: 11. The CDR3 sequence is 16 residues long. In DNA form, the CDR3 reads TGTGCCAGTCAAACCGACAGGGGCCCCAACACCGGGGAGCTGTTTTTT. Amino acids: CASQTDRGPNTGELFF.

This clonotype has ten or more counts. V gene TRBV6-1 combines with J gene TRBJ1-2; no reliable D call. The CDR3 is made up of 14 amino acids. The germline V gene has CDR1 MNHNS and CDR2 SASEGT. The V end lost 5 bases, the J end lost 0 bases, and 10 bases lay between the germline ends. CDR3 nucleotide sequence: TGTGCCAGCAGTCGGACTGATGCTAACTATGGCTACACCTTC. Amino acid sequence: CASSRTDANYGYTF.

This clonotype has a count of ten or more. This may stem from a read error, because a much larger clone lies one nucleotide away. The chain combines TRBV7-2 with TRBJ1-5, with D perhaps matching TRBD1 (6 bases). CDR3 length: 13 amino acids. Per germline, CDR1 SGHTA and CDR2 FQGNSA. V lost 4 bases and J lost 2, with 6 bases in between. CDR3 amino acids: CASSSGGNQPQHF. The CDR3 DNA follows: TGTGCCAGCAGCTCAGGGGGCAATCAGCCCCAGCATTTT. The full variable domain, in which reference TRBV7-2 and TRBJ1-5 provide the parts outside the CDR3, is GAGVSQSPSNKVTEKGKDVELRCDPISGHTALYWYRQSLGQGLEFLIYFQGNSAPDKSGLPSDRFSAERTGGSVSTLTIQRTQQEDSAVYLCASSSGGNQPQHFGDGTRLSIL.

Details on this clonotype: A read error may explain this, as a much larger clone is one base away. The genes are TRBV12-3 or TRBV12-4 and TRBJ1-2; TRBD1 agrees at 12 bases. CDR3 length equals 17 residues. The CDR3: CASSPSGQGADNYGCTF. The DNA of the CDR3 is TGTGCCAGCAGTCCTTCGGGACAGGGGGCGGATAACTATGGCTGCACCTTC.

This clonotype was seen at least ten times. V and J are TRBV19 and TRBJ2-1; D ambiguous. The length of the CDR3 is 13 residues. Per germline, CDR1 LNHDA and CDR2 SQIVND (reference sequence). The V and J ends lost 5 bases and 7 bases respectively, with 12 bases between them. The CDR3 reads CASSVPGGNEQFF. DNA for the CDR3: TGTGCCAGTAGTGTCCCCGGCGGAAATGAGCAGTTCTTC.

The CDR3 is CASSQIPRSSYNEQFF. The CDR3 DNA sequence: TGTGCCAGCAGCCAGATACCCAGGAGCTCCTACAATGAGCAGTTCTTC. This chain joins TRBV4-2 and TRBJ2-1; unclear D gene. Looked up from germline, CDR1 is LGHNA and CDR2 is YNFKEQ. V gave up 3 bases and J gave up 0 bases, with 12 bases separating them. The CDR3 length is 16 residues.

This clonotype has more than one count but fewer than ten. The chain has TRBV28 and TRBJ1-1; D remains ambiguous. Germline CDR1 MDHEN, CDR2 SYDVKM. V dropped 1 base and J dropped 1 base, with 10 bases sitting between them. CDR3 length equals 15 residues. CDR3 sequence (DNA): TGTGCCAGCAGTTTATTAGCGCAGACGAACACTGAAGCTTTCTTT. It yields the protein CASSLLAQTNTEAFF. The full variable domain, its missing parts supplied by reference TRBV28 and TRBJ1-1, is DVKVTQSSRYLVKRTGEKVFLECVQDMDHENMFWYRQDPGLGLRLIYFSYDVKMKEKGDIPEGYSVSREKKERFSLILESASTNQTSMYLCASSLLAQTNTEAFFGQGTRLTVV.

This clonotype was seen more than once but under ten times. This chain links TRBV14 with TRBJ2-7, with 8 bases aligning to TRBD1. Germline CDR1 reads SGHDN; CDR2 reads FVKESK. The CDR3 totals 15 residues. V was clipped by 2 bases and J by 4 bases; unmatched bases: 7. CDR3 amino acids: CASSQFLDREYEQYF. The DNA for the CDR3 is TGTGCCAGCAGCCAATTTTTGGACAGGGAATACGAGCAGTACTTC.

This sequence joins TRBV20-1 and TRBJ2-5, with D hard to call. Trimming shortened V by 2 bases and J by 5 bases, and 9 bases separated the two germline ends. The CDR3 extends over 12 amino acids. The germline V gene encodes CDR1 DFQATT and CDR2 SNEGSKA (reference sequence). CDR3 sequence (DNA): TGCAGTGCTAGAATTGCTGGGGAGACCCAGTACTTC. This codes for CSARIAGETQYF.

This clonotype showed up just a few times. The chain joins TRBV7-2 to TRBJ2-5; D possibly matches TRBD1 or TRBD2 (5 bases each). Germline CDR1 reads SGHTA; CDR2 reads FQGNSA. The CDR3 extends over 16 amino acids. V was shortened by 3 bases and J by 3 bases, with 17 bases between the two germline ends. The CDR3 coding sequence is TGTGCCAGCAGCTTTCCGTCCGGGACCGGTAAAGAGACCCAGTACTTC. This codes for CASSFPSGTGKETQYF.

Many counts were recorded for this clonotype. The chain joins TRBV6-2 or TRBV6-3 to TRBJ2-7, with D maybe TRBD1 (6 bases). V gave up 6 bases and J gave up 4 bases, with 13 bases separating them. CDR1 and CDR2 from the germline V gene are MNHEY and SVGEGT. The CDR3 is 13 residues long. CDR3 DNA sequence: TGTGCCAGCAGCTACATCAGGGGATACGAGCAGTACTTC. Amino acid sequence: CASSYIRGYEQYF.

The rearrangement joins TRBV3-1 to TRBJ2-5, with 10 bases matching TRBD2. The germline CDR1 and CDR2 sequences are LGHDT and YNNKEL (reference sequence). After removal of 1 base from V and 13 bases from J, the junction contained 6 bases not matched to a gene. This CDR3 has 13 amino acids. CDR3 amino acids: CASSQGLAGAPYF. The CDR3 DNA reads as TGTGCCAGCAGCCAAGGGCTAGCGGGAGCCCCGTACTTC.

At least ten counts were recorded for this clonotype. The V call is TRBV20-1, the J call TRBJ1-6; 9 bases fit TRBD1. The junction had 8 bases not matched to a gene; V was cut back by 4 bases and J by 10 bases. The CDR3 consists of 14 residues. CDR1 and CDR2 from the germline V gene are DFQATT and SNEGSKA (reference sequence). The CDR3 loop reads CSAKRTGVKSPLHF. The CDR3 nucleotides read TGCAGTGCTAAAAGGACAGGGGTGAAGTCACCCCTCCACTTT.

The chain has TRBV20-1 and TRBJ1-5; D unclear. V lost 0 bases and J 0 bases, leaving 18 bases between the germline ends. This CDR3 is 18 amino acids long. Germline CDR1 is DFQATT and CDR2 is SNEGSKA (reference sequence). CDR3 nucleotides: TGCAGTGCTAGAGATGAGAGGGCGGGAGTTTTTAGCAATCAGCCCCAGCATTTT. The encoded protein is CSARDERAGVFSNQPQHF.

In this sample, this clonotype turned up a few times. The chain joins TRBV6-1 to TRBJ2-3, with 8 bases matching TRBD2. Trimming at V came to 7 bases and at J to 4 bases, leaving 13 bases not matched to a gene. CDR3 size: 16 residues. Germline-derived CDR1 and CDR2 are MNHNS and SASEGT. DNA for the CDR3: TGTGCCAGCAACCCTCGGGGGGGCGGGAGGCCAGATACGCAGTATTTT. It specifies CASNPRGGGRPDTQYF.

The table lists this clonotype with many counts. V is TRBV30 and J is TRBJ1-1, with D uncertain. The length of the CDR3 is 14 residues. V lost 0 bases to trimming and J lost 4 bases, with 12 bases between them. Germline V gene data show CDR1 as GTSNPN and CDR2 as SVGIG (reference sequence). The CDR3 region is CAWSVRGSVTEAFF. The CDR3 DNA reads TGTGCCTGGAGTGTACGAGGGAGTGTCACTGAAGCTTTCTTT.

There are many counts of this clonotype. The CDR3 spells CASSSGIKIFTYEQYF. In DNA, the CDR3 is TGTGCCAGTAGTTCAGGAATCAAGATCTTTACCTACGAGCAGTACTTC. The chain is built from TRBV19 and TRBJ2-7; D call uncertain. V was cut by 5 bases and J by 2 bases, with 19 bases left in between. Germline V gives CDR1 LNHDA, CDR2 SQIVND (reference sequence). The CDR3 runs 16 residues.

This clonotype was seen at least ten times. The chain carries TRBV12-3 or TRBV12-4 and TRBJ1-1, with D perhaps matching TRBD1 (6 bases). The V and J ends lost 6 bases and 3 bases respectively, with 14 bases between them. There are 14 residues in the CDR3. As DNA, the CDR3 is TGTGCCAGCAGCCTAGGGGGGTCGTACACTGAAGCTTTCTTT. Protein sequence: CASSLGGSYTEAFF.

Many counts were recorded for this clonotype. The CDR3, as DNA: TGTGCCTCCCGGGATGGGGGGCAAAACATTCAGTACTTC. The encoded protein is CASRDGGQNIQYF. The chain couples TRBV28 to TRBJ2-4; possibly TRBD1 or TRBD2 for D (6 bases each). The V end lost 11 bases, the J end lost 5 bases, and 16 bases lay between the germline ends. CDR3 length: 13 residues. Germline V CDR1 and CDR2: MDHEN, SYDVKM.

This clonotype has just a few counts. V gene TRBV5-1 combines with J gene TRBJ1-4; D is undetermined. The V gene lost 0 bases and the J gene lost 6 bases, with 12 bases spanning the gap. Germline loops: CDR1 SGHRS, CDR2 YFSETQ. This CDR3 has 15 amino acids. The CDR3 nucleotides are TGCGCCAGCAGCTTGGACGAGGTCGGGGATGAAAAACTGTTTTTT. This codes for CASSLDEVGDEKLFF.

This clonotype was observed at least ten times. The chain joins TRBV7-2 to TRBJ2-5, with D possibly being TRBD1 or TRBD2 (5 bases each). Germline lookup yields CDR1 SGHTA and CDR2 FQGNSA. The length of the CDR3 is 15 residues. Trimming pared 2 bases from V and 2 bases from J, leaving 12 bases between. The CDR3 protein is CASSLRDGTQETQYF. The CDR3 nucleotides read TGTGCCAGCAGCTTAAGGGACGGGACGCAAGAGACCCAGTACTTC.

In this sample, this clonotype turned up many times. The rearrangement links TRBV2 to TRBJ1-4; 8 bases are a match to TRBD1. The CDR3 is 14 amino acids. V trimming: 4 bases; J trimming: 8 bases; junction bases outside the gene matches: 6. Looked up from germline, CDR1 is SNHLY and CDR2 is FYNNEI. CDR3 in DNA: TGTGCCAGCAGTGCAAGGACAGGGAACGAAAAACTGTTTTTT. It encodes CASSARTGNEKLFF.

This clonotype has ten or more counts. The chain employs TRBV6-4 and TRBJ1-6; D gene unclear. Trimming removed 6 bases from V and 2 bases from J, with 14 bases in between. The germline gives CDR1 MRHNA, CDR2 SNTAGT. The CDR3 is 16 amino acids. The CDR3 loop is CASSGPAGPYNSPLHF. CDR3 in DNA: TGTGCCAGCAGCGGACCGGCGGGCCCCTATAATTCACCCCTCCACTTT.